This T cell receptor (beta chain) was sequenced for a study of T-cell reconstitution after alpha-beta-depleted transplantation in children. Study-level results: T cells produced anew were the main source of T-cell counts and diversity one year after transplant.

For TCRbeta, the library was prepared with unique molecular identifiers. TCRdb called the PCR reads again in MiXCR, with one record for every CDR3 protein. The sample has over 100,000 distinct CDR3 sequences, 6% to 9% seen once. This clonotype was counted only a few times. The antigen remains unidentified. V was shortened by 3 bases and J by 0 bases, with 6 bases between the two germline ends. CDR1 MRHNA and CDR2 SNTAGT come from the germline V gene. The CDR3 loop spans 15 amino acids. This sequence joins TRBV6-4 and TRBJ2-6; D is unresolved. The receptor's source is a boy aged 2 to 10 with acute lymphoblastic leukemia, due to receive a stem cell transplant. Sequences were derived from PBMCs, sampled before TCRalphabeta/CD19-depleted stem cell transplant. The CDR3 DNA sequence: TGTGCCAGCAGTGAATCTTCCTCTGGGGCCAACGTCCTGACTTTC. The encoded protein is CASSESSSGANVLTF.